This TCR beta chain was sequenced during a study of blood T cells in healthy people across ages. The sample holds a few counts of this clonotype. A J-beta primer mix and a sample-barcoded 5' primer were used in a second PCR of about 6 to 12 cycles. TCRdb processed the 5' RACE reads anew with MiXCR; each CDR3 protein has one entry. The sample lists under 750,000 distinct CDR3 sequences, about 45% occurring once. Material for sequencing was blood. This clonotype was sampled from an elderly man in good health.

CDR3 sequence: CASSSRLAGGREQYF. In DNA form, the CDR3 reads TGTGCCAGCAGTTCTAGACTAGCGGGAGGTCGCGAGCAGTACTTC. This chain connects TRBV27 to TRBJ2-7, with TRBD2 matching over 13 bases. J was trimmed by 6 bases and V by 4 bases; bases with no gene match: 6. This CDR3 spans 15 amino acids. CDR1 and CDR2 from the germline V gene are MNHEY and SMNVEV (reference sequence).